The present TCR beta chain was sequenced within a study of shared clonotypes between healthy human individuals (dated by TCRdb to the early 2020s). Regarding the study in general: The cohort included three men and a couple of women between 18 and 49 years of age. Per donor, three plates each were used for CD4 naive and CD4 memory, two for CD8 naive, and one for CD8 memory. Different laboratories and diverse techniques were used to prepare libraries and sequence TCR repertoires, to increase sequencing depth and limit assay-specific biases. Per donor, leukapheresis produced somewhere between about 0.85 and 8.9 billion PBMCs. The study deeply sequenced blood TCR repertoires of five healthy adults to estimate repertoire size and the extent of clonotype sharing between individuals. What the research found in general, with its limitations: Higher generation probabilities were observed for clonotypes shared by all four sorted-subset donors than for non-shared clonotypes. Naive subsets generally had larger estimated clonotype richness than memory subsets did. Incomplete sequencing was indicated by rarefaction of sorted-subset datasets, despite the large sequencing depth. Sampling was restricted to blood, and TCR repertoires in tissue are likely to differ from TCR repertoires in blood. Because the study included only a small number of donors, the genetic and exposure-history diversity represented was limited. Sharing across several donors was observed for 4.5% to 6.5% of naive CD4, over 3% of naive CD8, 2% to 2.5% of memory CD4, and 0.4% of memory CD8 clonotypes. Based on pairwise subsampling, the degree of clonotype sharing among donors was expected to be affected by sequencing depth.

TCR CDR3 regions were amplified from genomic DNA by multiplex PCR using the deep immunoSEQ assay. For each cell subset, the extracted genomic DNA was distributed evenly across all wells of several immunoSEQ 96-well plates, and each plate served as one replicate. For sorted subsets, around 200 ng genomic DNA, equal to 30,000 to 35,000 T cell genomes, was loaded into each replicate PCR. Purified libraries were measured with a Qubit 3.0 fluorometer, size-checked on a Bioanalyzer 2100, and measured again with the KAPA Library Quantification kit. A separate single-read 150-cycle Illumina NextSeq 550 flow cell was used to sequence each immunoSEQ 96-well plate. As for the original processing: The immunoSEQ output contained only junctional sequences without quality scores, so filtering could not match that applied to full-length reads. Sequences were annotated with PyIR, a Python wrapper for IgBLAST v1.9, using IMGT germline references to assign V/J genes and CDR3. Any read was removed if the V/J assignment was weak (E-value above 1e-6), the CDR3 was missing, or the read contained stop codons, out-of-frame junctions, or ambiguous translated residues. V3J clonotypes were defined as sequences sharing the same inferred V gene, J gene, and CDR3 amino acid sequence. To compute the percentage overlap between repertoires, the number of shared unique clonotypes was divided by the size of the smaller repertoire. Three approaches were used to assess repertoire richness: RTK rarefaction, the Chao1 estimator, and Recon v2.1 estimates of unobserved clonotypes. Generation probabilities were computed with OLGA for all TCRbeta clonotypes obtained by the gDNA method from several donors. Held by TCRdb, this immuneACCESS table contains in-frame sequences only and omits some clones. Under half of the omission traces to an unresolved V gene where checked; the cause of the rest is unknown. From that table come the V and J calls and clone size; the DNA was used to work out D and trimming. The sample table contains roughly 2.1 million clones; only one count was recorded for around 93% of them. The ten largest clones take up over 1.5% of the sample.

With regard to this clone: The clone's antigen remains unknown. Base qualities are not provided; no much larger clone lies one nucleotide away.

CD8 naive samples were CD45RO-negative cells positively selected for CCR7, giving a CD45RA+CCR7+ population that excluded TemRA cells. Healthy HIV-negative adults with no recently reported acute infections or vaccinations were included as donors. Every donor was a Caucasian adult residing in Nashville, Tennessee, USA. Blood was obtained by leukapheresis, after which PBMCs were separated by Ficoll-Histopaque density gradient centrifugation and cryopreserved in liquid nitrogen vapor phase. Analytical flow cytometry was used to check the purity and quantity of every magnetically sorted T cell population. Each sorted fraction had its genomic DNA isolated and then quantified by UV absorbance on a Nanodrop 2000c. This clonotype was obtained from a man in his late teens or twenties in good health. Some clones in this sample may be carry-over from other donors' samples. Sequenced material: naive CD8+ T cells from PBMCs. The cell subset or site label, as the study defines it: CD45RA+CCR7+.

The base sequence is TGCGCCAGCAGCTTGGGACTAGGGGAGGAAGATACGCAGTATTTT. This gives the protein CASSLGLGEEDTQYF. Here the chain combines TRBV5-1 and TRBJ2-3, with TRBD2 tentatively as D gene (6 bases match). Trimming removed 0 bases from V and 5 bases from J, leaving 13 bases between the germline ends. Per the germline V gene, SGHRS is the CDR1 and YFSETQ is the CDR2. The CDR3 holds 15 amino acids from the cysteine to the phenylalanine. The retained sequence is limited to the CDR3, 45 bases, with the frame set at the first base. The entire variable domain, with the stretches around the CDR3 drawn from the reference TRBV5-1 and TRBJ2-3 proteins, is KAGVTQTPRYLIKTRGQQVTLSCSPISGHRSVSWYQQTPGQGLQFLFEYFSETQRNKGNFPGRFSGRQFSNSRSEMNVSTLELGDSALYLCASSLGLGEEDTQYFGPGTRLTVL.